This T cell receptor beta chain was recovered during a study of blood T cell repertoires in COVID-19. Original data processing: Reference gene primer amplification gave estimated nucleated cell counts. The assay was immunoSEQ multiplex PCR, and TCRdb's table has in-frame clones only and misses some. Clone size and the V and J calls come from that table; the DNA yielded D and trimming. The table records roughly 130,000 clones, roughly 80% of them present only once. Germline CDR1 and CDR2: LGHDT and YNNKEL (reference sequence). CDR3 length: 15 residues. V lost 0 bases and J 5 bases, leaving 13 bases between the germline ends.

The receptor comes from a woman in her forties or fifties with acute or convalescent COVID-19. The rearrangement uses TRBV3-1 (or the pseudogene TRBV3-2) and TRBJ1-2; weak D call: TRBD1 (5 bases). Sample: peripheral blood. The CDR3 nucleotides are TGTGCCAGCAGCCAAGATAGTACGACAGAGTATGGCTACACCTTC. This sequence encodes CASSQDSTTEYGYTF.